This T cell receptor beta chain was sequenced in a study of long-term antiretroviral therapy in people with HIV. The CDR3 covers 13 residues. Germline assignment: CDR1 MNHEY and CDR2 SMNVEV (reference sequence). The V end lost 2 bases, the J end lost 9 bases, and 11 bases lay between the germline ends. As to this clone: No antigen is known for it.

Survey level was the resolution at which the v3.0 immunoSEQ assay ran. Clones were read by immunoSEQ multiplex PCR, and TCRdb kept only the in-frame ones, dropping some. The data hold roughly 21,000 clones, with roughly 80% observed a single time. Overall study results and limits: Narrower CDR3 length ranges marked HIV repertoires relative to controls.

This sequence was found in a woman aged 30 to 39 with HIV. The material was unsorted PBMCs, obtained 0.2 years after starting antiretroviral therapy. The chain employs TRBV27 and TRBJ2-1; D tentatively fits TRBD1 or TRBD2 (5 bases each). CDR3 sequence (DNA): TGTGCCAGCAGTTTAGAGGGGATTGGTGAGCAGTTCTTC. The encoded protein is CASSLEGIGEQFF.